The source of this T cell receptor (beta chain) is a study of CD8+CD57+ T cells in acquired aplastic anemia. Study at large: Sorted CD4+ and CD8+ cell DNA averaged approximately 3.2 ug. Healthy donors had, on average, around 10 million reads for their CD4+ cells.

In the case of this clonotype: No antigen is known for it. This clone may be a read error of a much larger clone one base away.

This CDR3 is 14 amino acids long. Per germline, CDR1 DFQATT and CDR2 SNEGSKA (reference sequence). Between the trimmed V and J ends, which lost 2 bases and 6 bases, there was a span of 16 bases. Points from the study as a whole: Significance was not reached for CD8+ Simpson's diversity between patients and controls. Shared by patients and controls, twenty-nine CD8+ CDR3s were abundant in patients.

Genomic DNA constituted the template upon which TCR beta VDJ and CDR3 profiling was performed. A single record per CDR3 protein comes from TCRdb applying MiXCR to the reads. The repertoire holds 200,000 to 250,000 distinct CDR3 sequences, with roughly 35% as singletons. The genes are TRBV20-1 and TRBJ1-1, with a possible D match to TRBD1 (5 bases). This TCR was sampled from a human donor in good health, serving as a control. The sequenced material came from sorted CD4+, CD8+, or CD8+CD57+ T cells (not recorded which) from PBMCs. The CDR3 DNA reads TGCAGTGCTAGACCACAGGTGGGGGTCGCTGAAGCTTTCTTT. Its protein is CSARPQVGVAEAFF.